One sample yielded the 18 T cell receptor beta chains listed below, sequenced in a study of blood T cell repertoires in COVID-19. TCRdb's table, derived via immunoSEQ multiplex PCR, lists solely in-frame clones and lacks some. The table records a few hundred thousand clones, about four fifths of them present only once. The source material was peripheral blood. Receptors were obtained from a woman between 18 and 29 years old with acute or convalescent COVID-19.

This rearrangement joins TRBV12-5 to TRBJ1-1, with 10 positions matching TRBD1. The ends lost 3 bases at V and 2 bases at J; junction bases unmatched: 12. This CDR3 comprises 18 residues. Per the germline V gene, CDR1 is LGHNT and CDR2 is FRNRAP. CDR3 bases: TGTGCTAGTGGTTTCACCGTGGGGACAGGGGATGGAAACACTGAAGCTTTCTTT. Protein sequence: CASGFTVGTGDGNTEAFF. Supplemented by reference TRBV12-5 and TRBJ1-1, the full variable domain reads DARVTQTPRHKVTEMGQEVTMRCQPILGHNTVFWYRQTMMQGLELLAYFRNRAPLDDSGMPKDRFSAEMPDATLATLKIQPSEPRDSAVYFCASGFTVGTGDGNTEAFFGQGTRLTVV.

The rearrangement uses TRBV6-1 and TRBJ1-2; TRBD1 agrees at 8 bases. V lost 1 base and J lost 4; bases outside the gene matches: 5. This CDR3 comprises 15 residues. Germline V CDR1 and CDR2: MNHNS, SASEGT. Written as DNA, the CDR3 is TGTGCCAGCAGTGAAGGAGTCGGACAGGGCTATGGCTACACCTTC. The encoded protein is CASSEGVGQGYGYTF.

V is TRBV19 and J is TRBJ2-7, with a possible D match to TRBD1 (5 bases). Germline CDR1 is LNHDA and CDR2 is SQIVND (reference sequence). Trimming pared 3 bases from V and 6 bases from J, leaving 15 bases between. This CDR3 contains 14 residues. The CDR3 region is CASSMGRESLEQYF. CDR3 DNA: TGTGCCAGTAGTATGGGCAGGGAAAGCCTCGAGCAGTACTTC.

This clone was picked up one time. The rearrangement joins TRBV5-1 to TRBJ2-5, with 7 bases identical to TRBD2. V shed 1 base and J 1 base; nucleotides not matched to a gene: 4. In germline, CDR1 is SGHRS, CDR2 YFSETQ. The length of the CDR3 is 15 residues. The CDR3 is CASSLLGTTQETQYF. The CDR3 bases are TGCGCCAGCAGCTTGTTAGGGACTACCCAAGAGACCCAGTACTTC.

The chain couples TRBV19 to TRBJ2-2, with 8 bases that match TRBD1. CDR1 is LNHDA, CDR2 SQIVND, per germline (reference sequence). The CDR3 is made up of 16 amino acids. The V gene end was trimmed by 3 bases and the J gene end by 7 bases; junction bases not matched to a gene: 10. CDR3 in DNA: TGTGCCAGTAGTATCGTTACAGGGGGGTATGGCGGGGAGCTGTTTTTT. Its protein is CASSIVTGGYGGELFF.

The chain uses TRBV9 and TRBJ2-2; 14 bases fit TRBD2. The J segment lost 2 bases and the V segment lost 4 bases, leaving 13 bases of the junction unmatched. The germline V gene encodes CDR1 SGDLS and CDR2 YYNGEE. The CDR3 runs 20 residues. The CDR3 DNA is TGTGCCAGCAGCAACAGGAGACTAGCGGGAGGGCCGGGAAACACCGGGGAGCTGTTTTTT. It codes for CASSNRRLAGGPGNTGELFF. Complete variable domain (other parts from reference TRBV9 and TRBJ2-2): DSGVTQTPKHLITATGQRVTLRCSPRSGDLSVYWYQQSLDQGLQFLIQYYNGEERAKGNILERFSAQQFPDLHSELNLSSLELGDSALYFCASSNRRLAGGPGNTGELFFGEGSRLTVL.

The chain couples TRBV4-3 to TRBJ2-3; the D gene is possibly TRBD2 (6 bases). CDR3 length equals 15 residues. The V end was cut by 4 bases, the J end by 3 bases, with 14 bases between. CDR1 is LGHNA, CDR2 YSLEER, per germline. The CDR3 is CASSLAKRATDTQYF. For the CDR3, the DNA is TGCGCCAGCAGCCTGGCTAAGCGGGCGACAGATACGCAGTATTTT.

Only one count was recorded for this clone. The chain recombines TRBV6-6 with TRBJ2-7; 9 nucleotides match TRBD2. CDR1 and CDR2 (germline): MNHNY, SVGAGI (reference sequence). The CDR3 has 12 residues. Losses at the gene ends were 8 bases for V and 2 bases for J; bases not matched to a gene: 1. The CDR3 nucleotides read TGTGCCAGCCTAGCGGGGACCTACGAGCAGTACTTC. Its translation is CASLAGTYEQYF.

This chain uses TRBV7-8 with TRBJ2-7, with TRBD2 identical over 11 bases. This CDR3 is 17 amino acids long. The germline V gene has CDR1 SGHVS and CDR2 FQNEAQ. J gave up 5 bases and V 5 bases, and 14 bases lay outside the gene matches. The CDR3 loop reads CASSPPRGLAGGNEQYF. For the CDR3, the DNA is TGTGCCAGCAGCCCTCCCCGAGGCCTAGCGGGAGGTAACGAGCAGTACTTC.

The chain links TRBV6-2 or TRBV6-3 to TRBJ2-1, with 12 bases aligning to TRBD1. The CDR3 totals 16 residues. Per the germline V gene, CDR1 is MNHEY and CDR2 is SVGEGT. V was clipped by 5 bases and J by 7 bases; unmatched bases: 9. This CDR3 reads CASSRTGQGASNEQFF. DNA of the CDR3: TGTGCCAGCAGTCGAACGGGACAGGGGGCAAGTAATGAGCAGTTCTTC.

The CDR3 spells CASSYAPGQWNEKLFF. CDR3 bases: TGTGCCAGCAGTTACGCGCCGGGACAGTGGAATGAAAAACTGTTTTTT. The chain recombines TRBV6-5 with TRBJ1-4; 7 nucleotides agree with TRBD1. V was clipped by 2 bases and J by 5 bases; unmatched bases: 8. This CDR3 has 16 amino acids. Germline loops: CDR1 MNHEY, CDR2 SVGAGI.

A single count supports this clone. The V call is TRBV7-8, the J call TRBJ1-1; tentatively, D is TRBD1 (5 bases). This CDR3 contains 14 residues. With 5 bases removed from V and 4 bases from J, the gap between germline ends came to 14 bases. The germline CDR1 and CDR2 sequences are SGHVS and FQNEAQ. This CDR3 is CASSHLRQGTEAFF. The CDR3 bases are TGTGCCAGCAGCCACTTACGGCAGGGCACTGAAGCTTTCTTT.

This rearrangement joins TRBV6-5 to TRBJ1-2; D possibly corresponds to TRBD1 (5 bases). Trimming shortened V by 9 bases and J by 5 bases, and 19 bases separated the two germline ends. The CDR3 spans 14 residues. The germline V gene has CDR1 MNHEY and CDR2 SVGAGI. This chain's CDR3 is CASSDSPFLYGYTF. In DNA, the CDR3 is TGTGCCAGTTCAGACAGCCCCTTTTTGTATGGCTACACCTTC.

For the CDR3, the DNA is TGTGCCAGCAGCTCGCCCGGGACTAGCGGCCCTGAGCAGTTCTTC. It yields the protein CASSSPGTSGPEQFF. The chain is built from TRBV11-2 and TRBJ2-1; 11 positions agree with TRBD2. Per the germline V gene, CDR1 is SGHAT and CDR2 is FQNNGV. V lost 4 bases to trimming and J lost 9 bases; unmatched junction nucleotides: 8. The CDR3 is made up of 15 amino acids. Complete variable domain (other parts from reference TRBV11-2 and TRBJ2-1): EAGVAQSPRYKIIEKRQSVAFWCNPISGHATLYWYQQILGQGPKLLIQFQNNGVVDDSQLPKDRFSAERLKGVDSTLKIQPAKLEDSAVYLCASSSPGTSGPEQFFGPGTRLTVL.

This clone was picked up one time. This chain's CDR3 is CASSPMGDRGGNEQFF. CDR3 sequence (DNA): TGTGCCAGCAGCCCCATGGGGGACAGGGGTGGCAATGAGCAGTTCTTC. V and J are TRBV7-9 and TRBJ2-1; 10 bases match TRBD1. The CDR3 runs 16 residues. Losses at the gene ends were 5 bases for V and 6 bases for J; bases not matched to a gene: 10. Germline-derived CDR1 and CDR2 are SEHNR and FQNEAQ (reference sequence).

This sequence joins TRBV13 and TRBJ2-1, with TRBD2 matching over 8 bases. The CDR3 length is 15 residues. CDR1 PRHDT and CDR2 FYEKMQ come from the germline V gene (reference sequence). V trimming: 5 bases; J trimming: 3 bases; junction bases outside the gene matches: 6. CDR3 nucleotides: TGTGCCAGCAGCCTTCGGACTAGCTTCTACAATGAGCAGTTCTTC. Protein: CASSLRTSFYNEQFF.

In this sample, this clone turned up many times. This chain uses TRBV9 with TRBJ1-2; maybe TRBD1 (5 bases). Germline values: CDR1 SGDLS, CDR2 YYNGEE. V dropped 0 bases and J dropped 2 bases, with 14 bases sitting between them. CDR3 length equals 16 residues. CDR3 sequence reads: CASSVAPQGGNYGYTF. The CDR3, as DNA: TGTGCCAGCAGCGTAGCTCCCCAGGGAGGAAACTATGGCTACACCTTC.

CDR3 protein: CASSSRIAGDTFSTDTQYF. The CDR3 DNA sequence: TGTGCCAGCAGCTCCAGGATTGCGGGAGATACTTTTAGCACAGATACGCAGTATTTT. V is TRBV7-9 and J is TRBJ2-3; 7 positions match TRBD2. V gave up 4 bases and J gave up 0 bases; unmatched junction bases: 16. This CDR3 is 19 amino acids long. CDR1 is SEHNR and CDR2 is FQNEAQ in the germline V gene (reference sequence).